The rows below give T cell receptor beta chains drawn from one sample of a study of beta chain features in type 1 diabetes. Generated by immunoSEQ multiplex PCR, the TCRdb table keeps only in-frame clones and is missing some. This table has about 340,000 clones, 13% appearing once. Sequencing was performed on naive CD4+ T cells from blood. The source is a woman aged 18-30 years with type 1 diabetes. Both conserved end residues are part of each CDR3. Fields, in order: J gene, clone size, D gene, V gene, CDR3 protein, CDR3 DNA. A D gene is named only where the DNA matches it firmly. Clone size, where shown, is once, few, many, or a class for clones that have expanded.

J gene: TRBJ1-2
clone size: few
D gene: .
V gene: TRBV6-5
CDR3 protein: CASSRRGDGYTF
CDR3 DNA: TGTGCCAGCAGTCGTCGGGGGGATGGCTACACCTTC

J gene: TRBJ1-1
clone size: .
D gene: .
V gene: TRBV4-1
CDR3 protein: CASSQDTGKDTEAFF
CDR3 DNA: TGCGCCAGCAGCCAAGATACGGGGAAGGACACTGAAGCTTTCTTT

J gene: TRBJ2-1
clone size: few
D gene: TRBD2
V gene: TRBV19
CDR3 protein: CASSLSGSLIYYNEQFF
CDR3 DNA: TGTGCCAGTAGCCTTAGCGGGAGCCTTATCTATTACAATGAGCAGTTCTTC

J gene: TRBJ2-1
clone size: .
D gene: TRBD1
V gene: TRBV9
CDR3 protein: CASSPGQGADNEQFF
CDR3 DNA: TGTGCCAGCAGCCCGGGACAGGGGGCGGACAATGAGCAGTTCTTC

J gene: TRBJ2-5
clone size: .
D gene: .
V gene: TRBV6-1
CDR3 protein: CASREYRSSETQYF
CDR3 DNA: TGTGCCAGCAGGGAGTACAGGAGTTCGGAGACCCAGTACTTC

J gene: TRBJ2-6
clone size: few
D gene: .
V gene: TRBV9
CDR3 protein: CASSVGQPGANVLTF
CDR3 DNA: TGTGCCAGCAGCGTAGGACAACCTGGGGCCAACGTCCTGACTTTC

J gene: TRBJ1-1
clone size: .
D gene: .
V gene: TRBV7-9
CDR3 protein: CASSPINDKNTEAFF
CDR3 DNA: TGTGCCAGCAGCCCTATCAACGACAAGAACACTGAAGCTTTCTTT

J gene: TRBJ2-6
clone size: many
D gene: .
V gene: TRBV29-1
CDR3 protein: CSVARAGSGANVLTF
CDR3 DNA: TGCAGCGTTGCGCGGGCAGGATCTGGGGCCAACGTCCTGACTTTC

J gene: TRBJ2-1
clone size: .
D gene: .
V gene: TRBV7-2
CDR3 protein: CASSLSGPVLNEQFF
CDR3 DNA: TGTGCCAGCAGCTTAAGCGGACCCGTACTCAATGAGCAGTTCTTC

J gene: TRBJ2-7
clone size: few
D gene: TRBD2
V gene: TRBV6-1
CDR3 protein: CASSLLAGGHYEQYF
CDR3 DNA: TGTGCCAGCTCCCTCCTAGCGGGCGGGCACTACGAGCAGTACTTC